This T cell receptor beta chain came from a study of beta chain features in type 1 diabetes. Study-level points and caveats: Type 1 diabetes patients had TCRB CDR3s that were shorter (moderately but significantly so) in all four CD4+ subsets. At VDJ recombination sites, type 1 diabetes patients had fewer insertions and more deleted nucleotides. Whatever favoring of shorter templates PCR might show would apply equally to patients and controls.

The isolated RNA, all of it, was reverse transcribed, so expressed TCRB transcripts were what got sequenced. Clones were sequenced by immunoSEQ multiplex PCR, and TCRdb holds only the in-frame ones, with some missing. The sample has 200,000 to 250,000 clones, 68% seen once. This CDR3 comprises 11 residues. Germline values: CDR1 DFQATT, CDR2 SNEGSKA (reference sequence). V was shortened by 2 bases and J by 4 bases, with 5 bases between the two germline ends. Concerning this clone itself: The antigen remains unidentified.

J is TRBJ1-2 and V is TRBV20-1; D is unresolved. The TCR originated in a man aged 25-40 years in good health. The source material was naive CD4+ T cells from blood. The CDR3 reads CSARLGYGYTF. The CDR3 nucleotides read TGCAGTGCTAGACTTGGCTATGGCTACACCTTC.